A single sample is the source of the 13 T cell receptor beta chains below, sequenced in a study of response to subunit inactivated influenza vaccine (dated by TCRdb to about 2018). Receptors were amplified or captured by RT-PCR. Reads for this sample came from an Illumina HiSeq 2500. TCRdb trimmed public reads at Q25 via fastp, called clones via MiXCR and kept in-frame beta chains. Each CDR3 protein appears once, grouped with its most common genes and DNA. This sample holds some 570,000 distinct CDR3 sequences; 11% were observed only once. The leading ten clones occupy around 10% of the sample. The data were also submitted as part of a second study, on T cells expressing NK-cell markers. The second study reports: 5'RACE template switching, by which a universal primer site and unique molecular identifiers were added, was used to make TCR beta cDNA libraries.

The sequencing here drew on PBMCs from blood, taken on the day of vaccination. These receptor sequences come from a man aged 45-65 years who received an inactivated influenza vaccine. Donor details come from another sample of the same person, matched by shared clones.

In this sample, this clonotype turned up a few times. The CDR3 nucleotides are TGCGCCAGCAGCCTTCGATCGGGGGACCGCACAGATACGCAGTATTTT. Its translation is CASSLRSGDRTDTQYF. The chain is built from TRBV4-1 and TRBJ2-3; maybe TRBD2 (6 bases). Per germline, CDR1 MGHRA and CDR2 YSYEKL. CDR3 size: 16 residues. The V end lost 4 bases, the J end lost 1 base, and 15 bases lay between the germline ends.

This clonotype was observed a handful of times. CDR3 sequence: CSAPKRGGSYEQYF. CDR3 sequence (DNA): TGCAGTGCTCCTAAGCGGGGGGGTTCCTACGAGCAGTACTTC. The V gene is TRBV20-1, the J gene TRBJ2-7, with TRBD2 matching 10 bases. The germline V gene has CDR1 DFQATT and CDR2 SNEGSKA (reference sequence). With 5 bases clipped from V and 1 base from J, the junction kept 5 bases outside the gene matches. The CDR3 loop spans 14 amino acids.

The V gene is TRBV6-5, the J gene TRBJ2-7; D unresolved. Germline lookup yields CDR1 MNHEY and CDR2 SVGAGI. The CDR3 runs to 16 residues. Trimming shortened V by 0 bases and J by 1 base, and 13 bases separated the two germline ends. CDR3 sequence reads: CASSYSRYGGSYEQYF. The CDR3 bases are TGTGCCAGCAGTTACTCGAGATACGGCGGTTCCTACGAGCAGTACTTC.

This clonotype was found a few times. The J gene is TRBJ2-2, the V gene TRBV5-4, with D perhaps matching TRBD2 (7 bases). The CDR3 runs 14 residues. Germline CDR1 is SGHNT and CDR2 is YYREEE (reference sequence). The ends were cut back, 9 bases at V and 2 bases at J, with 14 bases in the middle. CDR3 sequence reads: CAIKGGLNTGELFF. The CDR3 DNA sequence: TGTGCCATAAAGGGGGGGCTCAACACCGGGGAGCTGTTTTTT.

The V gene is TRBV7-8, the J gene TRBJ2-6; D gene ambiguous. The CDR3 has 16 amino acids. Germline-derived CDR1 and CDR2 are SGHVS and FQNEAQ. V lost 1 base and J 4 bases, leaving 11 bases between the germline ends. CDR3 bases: TGTGCCAGCAGCTTAGGGTACCCCTCCGGGGCCAACGTCCTGACTTTC. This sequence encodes CASSLGYPSGANVLTF.

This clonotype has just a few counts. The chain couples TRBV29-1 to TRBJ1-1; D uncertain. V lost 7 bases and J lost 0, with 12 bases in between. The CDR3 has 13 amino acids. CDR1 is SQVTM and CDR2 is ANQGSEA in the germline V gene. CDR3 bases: TGCAGCGCCTCCCAGCGTGTGAACACTGAAGCTTTCTTT. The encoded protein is CSASQRVNTEAFF. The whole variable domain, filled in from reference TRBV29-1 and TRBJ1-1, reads SAVISQKPSRDICQRGTSLTIQCQVDSQVTMMFWYRQQPGQSLTLIATANQGSEATYESGFVIDKFPISRPNLTFSTLTVSNMSPEDSSIYLCSASQRVNTEAFFGQGTRLTVV.

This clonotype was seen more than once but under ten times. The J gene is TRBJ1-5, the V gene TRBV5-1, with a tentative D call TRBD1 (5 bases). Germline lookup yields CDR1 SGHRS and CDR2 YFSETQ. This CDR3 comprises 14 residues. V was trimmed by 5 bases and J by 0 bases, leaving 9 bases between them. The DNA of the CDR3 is TGCGCCAGCAGTGTCAGGGCTAGCAATCAGCCCCAGCATTTT. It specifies CASSVRASNQPQHF.

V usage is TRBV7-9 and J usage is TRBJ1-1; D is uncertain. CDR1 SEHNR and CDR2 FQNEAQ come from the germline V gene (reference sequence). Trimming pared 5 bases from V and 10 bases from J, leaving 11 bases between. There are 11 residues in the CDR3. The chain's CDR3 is CASSHGEGAFF. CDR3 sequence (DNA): TGTGCCAGCAGCCACGGTGAGGGAGCTTTCTTT. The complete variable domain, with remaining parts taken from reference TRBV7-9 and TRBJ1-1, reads DTGVSQNPRHKITKRGQNVTFRCDPISEHNRLYWYRQTLGQGPEFLTYFQNEAQLEKSRLLSDRFSAERPKGSFSTLEIQRTEQGDSAMYLCASSHGEGAFFGQGTRLTVV.

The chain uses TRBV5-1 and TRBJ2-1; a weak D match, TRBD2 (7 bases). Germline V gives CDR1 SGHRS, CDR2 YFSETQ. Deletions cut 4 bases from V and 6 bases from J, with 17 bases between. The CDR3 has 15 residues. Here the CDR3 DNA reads TGCGCCAGCAGCGGTTTTAGAGGGGGGGCCAATGAGCAGTTCTTC. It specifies CASSGFRGGANEQFF.

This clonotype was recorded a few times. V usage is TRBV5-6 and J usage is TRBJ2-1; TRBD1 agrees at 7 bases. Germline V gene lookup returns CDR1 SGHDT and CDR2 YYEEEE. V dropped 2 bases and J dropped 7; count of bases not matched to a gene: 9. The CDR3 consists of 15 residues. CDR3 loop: CASSFRGTRKNEQFF. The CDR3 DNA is TGTGCCAGCAGCTTCAGGGGGACGCGGAAGAATGAGCAGTTCTTC.

In nucleotides, the CDR3 is TGCGCCAGCAGTAAGGGTTCCCAGCCGAACACTGAAGCTTTCTTT. Translation: CASSKGSQPNTEAFF. The chain recombines TRBV4-1 with TRBJ1-1, with no clear D. The CDR3 sequence is 15 residues long. CDR1 and CDR2 from the germline V gene are MGHRA and YSYEKL. The ends were cut back, 6 bases at V and 1 base at J, with 15 bases in the middle.

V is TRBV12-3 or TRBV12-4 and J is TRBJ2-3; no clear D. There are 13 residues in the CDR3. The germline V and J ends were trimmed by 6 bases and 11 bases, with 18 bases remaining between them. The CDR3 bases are TGTGCCAGCAGAATCGGCCGCACATCCGTGCAGTATTTT. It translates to CASRIGRTSVQYF.

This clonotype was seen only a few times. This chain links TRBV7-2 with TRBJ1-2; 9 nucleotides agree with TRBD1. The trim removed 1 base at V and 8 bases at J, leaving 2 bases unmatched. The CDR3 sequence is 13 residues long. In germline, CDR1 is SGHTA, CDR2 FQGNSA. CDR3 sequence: CASSLDRGRGYTF. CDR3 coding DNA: TGTGCCAGCAGCTTAGACAGGGGGCGAGGCTACACCTTC.